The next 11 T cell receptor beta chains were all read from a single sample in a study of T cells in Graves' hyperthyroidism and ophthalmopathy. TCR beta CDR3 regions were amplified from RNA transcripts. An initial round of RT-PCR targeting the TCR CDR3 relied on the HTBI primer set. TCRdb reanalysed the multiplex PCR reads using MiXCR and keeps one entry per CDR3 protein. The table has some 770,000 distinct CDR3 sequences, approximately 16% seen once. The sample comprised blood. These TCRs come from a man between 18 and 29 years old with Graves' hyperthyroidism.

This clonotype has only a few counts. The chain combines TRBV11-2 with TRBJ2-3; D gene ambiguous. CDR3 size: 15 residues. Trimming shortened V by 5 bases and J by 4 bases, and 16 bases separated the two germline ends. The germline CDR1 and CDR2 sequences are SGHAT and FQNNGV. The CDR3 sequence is CASSRPSFGADTQYF. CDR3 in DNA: TGTGCCAGCAGCCGCCCTTCTTTTGGCGCAGATACGCAGTATTTT.

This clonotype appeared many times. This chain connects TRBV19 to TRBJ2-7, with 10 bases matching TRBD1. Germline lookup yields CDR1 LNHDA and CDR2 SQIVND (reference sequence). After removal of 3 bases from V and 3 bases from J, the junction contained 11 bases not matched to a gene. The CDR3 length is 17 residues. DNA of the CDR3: TGTGCCAGTAGTATGACAGGGGGCGCATACTCGAACTACGAGCAGTACTTC. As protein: CASSMTGGAYSNYEQYF. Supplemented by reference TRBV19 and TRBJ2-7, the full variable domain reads DGGITQSPKYLFRKEGQNVTLSCEQNLNHDAMYWYRQDPGQGLRLIYYSQIVNDFQKGDIAEGYSVSREKKESFPLTVTSAQKNPTAFYLCASSMTGGAYSNYEQYFGPGTRLTVT.

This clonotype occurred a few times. This CDR3 reads CASSSLPEDTRDTEAFF. The CDR3 DNA reads TGTGCCAGCAGCTCACTCCCGGAGGACACCCGAGACACTGAAGCTTTCTTT. The rearrangement links TRBV7-9 to TRBJ1-1, with D maybe TRBD1 (5 bases). CDR3 length: 17 amino acids. Germline V gives CDR1 SEHNR, CDR2 FQNEAQ (reference sequence). V was pared by 4 bases and J by 3 bases, with 21 bases between.

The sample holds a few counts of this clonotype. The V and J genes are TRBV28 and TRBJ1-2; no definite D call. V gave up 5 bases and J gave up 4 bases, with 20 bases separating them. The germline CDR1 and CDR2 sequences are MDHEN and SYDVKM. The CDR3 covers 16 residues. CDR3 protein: CASSPRALPPIYGYTF. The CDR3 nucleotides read TGTGCCAGCAGTCCTCGGGCCCTCCCCCCTATCTATGGCTACACCTTC.

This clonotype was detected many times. The CDR3 region has the DNA TGTGCCAGCAGTTCCCCCCGACTAGCGGGAGGGCCGGGCGAGCAGTACTTC. Its protein product is CASSSPRLAGGPGEQYF. The chain combines TRBV28 with TRBJ2-7, with 14 bases lining up with TRBD2. Germline trimming cut 4 bases from V and 6 bases from J; bases unmatched to any gene: 11. The CDR3 is made up of 17 amino acids. Germline V gene sequence: CDR1 MDHEN, CDR2 SYDVKM.

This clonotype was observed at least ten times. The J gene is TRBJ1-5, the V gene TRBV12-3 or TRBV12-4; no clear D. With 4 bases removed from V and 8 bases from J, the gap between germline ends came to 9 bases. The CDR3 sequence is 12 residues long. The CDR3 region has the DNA TGTGCCAGCAGTTACTCTAAAGAGCCCCAGCATTTT. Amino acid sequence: CASSYSKEPQHF.

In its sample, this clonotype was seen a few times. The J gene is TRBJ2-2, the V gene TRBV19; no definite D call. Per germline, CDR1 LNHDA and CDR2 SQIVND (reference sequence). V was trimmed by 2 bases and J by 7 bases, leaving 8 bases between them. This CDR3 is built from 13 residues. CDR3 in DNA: TGTGCCAGTAGTATATCAGTGGGCGGGGAGCTGTTTTTT. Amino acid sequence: CASSISVGGELFF.

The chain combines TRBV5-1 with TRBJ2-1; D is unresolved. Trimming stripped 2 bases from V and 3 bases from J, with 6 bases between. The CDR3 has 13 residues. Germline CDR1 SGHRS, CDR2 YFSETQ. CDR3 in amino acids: CASSFWLYNEQFF. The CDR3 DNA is TGCGCCAGCAGCTTTTGGCTCTACAATGAGCAGTTCTTC.

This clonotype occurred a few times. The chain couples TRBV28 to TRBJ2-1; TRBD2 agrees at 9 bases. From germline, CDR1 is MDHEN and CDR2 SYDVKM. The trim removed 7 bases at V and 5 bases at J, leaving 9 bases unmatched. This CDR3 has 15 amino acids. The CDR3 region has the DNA TGTGCCAGCACCTTAAGCGGGAGGCTCGACAATGAGCAGTTCTTC. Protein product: CASTLSGRLDNEQFF. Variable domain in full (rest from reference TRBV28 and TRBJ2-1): DVKVTQSSRYLVKRTGEKVFLECVQDMDHENMFWYRQDPGLGLRLIYFSYDVKMKEKGDIPEGYSVSREKKERFSLILESASTNQTSMYLCASTLSGRLDNEQFFGPGTRLTVL.

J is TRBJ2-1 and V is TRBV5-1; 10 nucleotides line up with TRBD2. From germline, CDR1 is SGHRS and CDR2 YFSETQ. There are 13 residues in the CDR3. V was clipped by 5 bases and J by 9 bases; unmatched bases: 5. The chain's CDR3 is CASRASGSPEQFF. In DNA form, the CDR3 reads TGCGCCAGCAGGGCTAGCGGGAGCCCTGAGCAGTTCTTC. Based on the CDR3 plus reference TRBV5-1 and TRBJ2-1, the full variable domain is KAGVTQTPRYLIKTRGQQVTLSCSPISGHRSVSWYQQTPGQGLQFLFEYFSETQRNKGNFPGRFSGRQFSNSRSEMNVSTLELGDSALYLCASRASGSPEQFFGPGTRLTVL.

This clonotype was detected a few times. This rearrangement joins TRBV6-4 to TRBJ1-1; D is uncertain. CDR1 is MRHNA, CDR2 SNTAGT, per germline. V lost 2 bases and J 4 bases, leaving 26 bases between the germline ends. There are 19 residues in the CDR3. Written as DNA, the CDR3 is TGTGCCAGCAGTGACCAAGCCCTAAGCGGGCTCGGTATTGTCACTGAAGCTTTCTTT. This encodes CASSDQALSGLGIVTEAFF.